This T cell receptor beta chain emerged from a study of shared clonotypes between healthy human individuals. The study's findings and limits: Clonotype sharing among the donors was expected to vary with sequencing depth.

On this clone itself: Its antigen is unknown.

V lost 0 bases and J lost 16; bases outside the gene matches: 9. The germline V gene has CDR1 GTSNPN and CDR2 SVGIG (reference sequence). The CDR3 runs to 14 residues. Measured with immunoSEQ multiplex PCR; TCRdb has only the in-frame clones, and not every one. The repertoire has about 660,000 clones, around 67% of them found once; the top ten carry 1.5% to 2%. The TCR comes from a woman in her thirties in good health. Material for sequencing was memory CD4+ T cells sorted from blood. Stated subset: CD45RA-negative fraction. V gene TRBV30 combines with J gene TRBJ2-1; TRBD2 agrees at 13 bases. The CDR3 DNA reads as TGTGCCTGGAGTGTAGGCACTAGCGGGAGGGCCGATTTCTTC. It yields the protein CAWSVGTSGRADFF.